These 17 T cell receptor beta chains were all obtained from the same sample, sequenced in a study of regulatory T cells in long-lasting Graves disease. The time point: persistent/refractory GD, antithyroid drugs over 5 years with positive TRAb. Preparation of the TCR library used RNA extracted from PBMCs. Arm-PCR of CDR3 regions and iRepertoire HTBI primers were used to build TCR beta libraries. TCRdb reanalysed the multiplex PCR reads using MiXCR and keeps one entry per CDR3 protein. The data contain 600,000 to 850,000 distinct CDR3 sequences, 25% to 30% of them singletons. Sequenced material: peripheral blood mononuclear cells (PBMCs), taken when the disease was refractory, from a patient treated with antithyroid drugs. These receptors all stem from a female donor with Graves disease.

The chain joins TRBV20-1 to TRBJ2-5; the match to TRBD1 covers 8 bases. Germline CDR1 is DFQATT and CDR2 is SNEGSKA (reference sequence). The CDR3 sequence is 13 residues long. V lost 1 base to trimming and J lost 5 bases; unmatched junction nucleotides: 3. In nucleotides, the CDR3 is TGCAGTGCTAGAGGACAGGGGTTGGAGACCCAGTACTTC. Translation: CSARGQGLETQYF.

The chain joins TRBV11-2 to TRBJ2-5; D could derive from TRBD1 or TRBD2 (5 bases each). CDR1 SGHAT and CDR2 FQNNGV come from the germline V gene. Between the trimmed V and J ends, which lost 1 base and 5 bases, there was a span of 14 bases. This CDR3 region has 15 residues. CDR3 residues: CASSLVPRDGETQYF. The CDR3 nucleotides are TGTGCCAGCAGCTTAGTCCCCAGGGACGGCGAGACCCAGTACTTC. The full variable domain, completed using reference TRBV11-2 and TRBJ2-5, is EAGVAQSPRYKIIEKRQSVAFWCNPISGHATLYWYQQILGQGPKLLIQFQNNGVVDDSQLPKDRFSAERLKGVDSTLKIQPAKLEDSAVYLCASSLVPRDGETQYFGPGTRLLVL.

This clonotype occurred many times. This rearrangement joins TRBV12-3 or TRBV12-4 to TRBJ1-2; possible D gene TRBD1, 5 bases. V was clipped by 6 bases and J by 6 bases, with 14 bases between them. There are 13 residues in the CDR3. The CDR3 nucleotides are TGTGCCAGCAGGCCTTCTGGGGCGGATGGCTACACCTTC. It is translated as CASRPSGADGYTF.

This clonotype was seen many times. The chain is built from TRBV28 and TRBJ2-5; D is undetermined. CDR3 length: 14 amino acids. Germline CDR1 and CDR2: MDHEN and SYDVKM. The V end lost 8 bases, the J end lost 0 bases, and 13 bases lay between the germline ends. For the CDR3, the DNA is TGTGCCAGCGGAAGACTGGTGTACCAAGAGACCCAGTACTTC. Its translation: CASGRLVYQETQYF.

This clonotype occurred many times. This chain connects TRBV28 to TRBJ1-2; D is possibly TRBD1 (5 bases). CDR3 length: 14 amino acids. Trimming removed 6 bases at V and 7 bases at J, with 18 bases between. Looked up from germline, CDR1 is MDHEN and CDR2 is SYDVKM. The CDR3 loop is CASRPGGVISGYTF. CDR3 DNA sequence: TGTGCCAGCAGGCCGGGGGGGGTAATCTCTGGCTACACCTTC.

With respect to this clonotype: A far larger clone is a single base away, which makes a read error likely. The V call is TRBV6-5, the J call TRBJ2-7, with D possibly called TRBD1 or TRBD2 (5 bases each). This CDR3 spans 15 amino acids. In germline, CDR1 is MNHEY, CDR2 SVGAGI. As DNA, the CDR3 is TGTGCCAGCAGTAACTCAAGGGACGGAACCTACGAGCAGTACTTC. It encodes CASSNSRDGTYEQYF.

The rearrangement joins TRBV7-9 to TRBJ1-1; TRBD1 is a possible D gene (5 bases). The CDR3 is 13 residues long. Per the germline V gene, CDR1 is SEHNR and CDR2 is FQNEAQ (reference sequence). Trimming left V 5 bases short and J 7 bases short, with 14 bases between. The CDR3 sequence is CASSRGVGNEAFF. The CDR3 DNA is TGTGCCAGCAGCCGGGGGGTGGGTAATGAAGCTTTCTTT.

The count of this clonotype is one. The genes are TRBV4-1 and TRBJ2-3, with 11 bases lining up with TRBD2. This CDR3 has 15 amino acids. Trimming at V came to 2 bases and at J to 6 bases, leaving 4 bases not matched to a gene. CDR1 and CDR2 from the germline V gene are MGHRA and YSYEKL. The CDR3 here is CASSQNSGRADTQYF. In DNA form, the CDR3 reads TGCGCCAGCAGCCAAAATAGCGGGAGGGCCGATACGCAGTATTTT.

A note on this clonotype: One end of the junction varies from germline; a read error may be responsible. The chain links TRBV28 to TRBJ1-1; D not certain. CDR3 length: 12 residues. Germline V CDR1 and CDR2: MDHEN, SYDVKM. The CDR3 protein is CASSGSKGEASF. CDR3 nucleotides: TGTGCCAGCAGTGGGTCCAAAGGTGAAGCTTCCTTT.

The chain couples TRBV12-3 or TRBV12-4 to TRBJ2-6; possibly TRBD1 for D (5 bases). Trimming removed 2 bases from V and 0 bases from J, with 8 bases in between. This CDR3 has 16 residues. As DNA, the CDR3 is TGTGCCAGCAGTTTAACAAGGGGCTCTGGGGCCAACGTCCTGACTTTC. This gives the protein CASSLTRGSGANVLTF.

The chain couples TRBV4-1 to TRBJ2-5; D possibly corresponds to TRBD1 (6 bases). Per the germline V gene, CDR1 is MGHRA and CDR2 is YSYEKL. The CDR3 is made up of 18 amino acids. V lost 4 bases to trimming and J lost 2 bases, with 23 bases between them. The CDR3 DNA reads TGCGCCAGCAGCCCACACGGCGACAGGAAAGTTCTTCAAGAGACCCAGTACTTC. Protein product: CASSPHGDRKVLQETQYF.

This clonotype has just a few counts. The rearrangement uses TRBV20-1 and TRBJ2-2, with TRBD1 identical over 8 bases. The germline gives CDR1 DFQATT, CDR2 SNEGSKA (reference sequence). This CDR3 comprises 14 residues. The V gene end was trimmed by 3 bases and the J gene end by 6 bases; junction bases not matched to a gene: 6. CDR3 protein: CSARGTGEAGELFF. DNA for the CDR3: TGCAGTGCTAGGGGGACAGGCGAAGCCGGGGAGCTGTTTTTT.

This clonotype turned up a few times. The CDR3 sequence: CASSRDFWELFF. The CDR3 bases are TGTGCCAGCAGCCGGGACTTTTGGGAGCTGTTTTTT. The V and J genes are TRBV14 and TRBJ2-2; maybe TRBD2 (6 bases). The CDR3 is made up of 12 amino acids. The V gene lost 4 bases and the J gene lost 9 bases, with 9 bases spanning the gap. Germline CDR1 reads SGHDN; CDR2 reads FVKESK.

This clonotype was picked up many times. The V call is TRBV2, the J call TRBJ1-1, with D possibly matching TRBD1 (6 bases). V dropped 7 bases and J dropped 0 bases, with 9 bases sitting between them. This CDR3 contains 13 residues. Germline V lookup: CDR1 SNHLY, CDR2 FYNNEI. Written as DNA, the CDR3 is TGTGCCAGCACGGGACATTTGAACACTGAAGCTTTCTTT. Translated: CASTGHLNTEAFF.

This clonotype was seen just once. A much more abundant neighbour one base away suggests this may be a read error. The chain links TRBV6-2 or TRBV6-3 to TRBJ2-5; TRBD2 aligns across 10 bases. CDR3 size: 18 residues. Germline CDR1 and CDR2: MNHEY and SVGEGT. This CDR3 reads CASTLSQRSGRAVETQHF. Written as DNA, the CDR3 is TGTGCCAGCACCCTTTCCCAGAGAAGCGGGAGGGCCGTGGAGACCCAGCACTTC.

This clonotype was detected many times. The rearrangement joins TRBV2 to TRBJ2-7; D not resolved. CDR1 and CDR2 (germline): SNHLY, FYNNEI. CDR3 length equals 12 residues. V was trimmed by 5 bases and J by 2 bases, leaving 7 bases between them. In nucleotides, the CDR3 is TGTGCCAGCAGTTTGGACGCCTACGAGCAGTACTTC. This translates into CASSLDAYEQYF.

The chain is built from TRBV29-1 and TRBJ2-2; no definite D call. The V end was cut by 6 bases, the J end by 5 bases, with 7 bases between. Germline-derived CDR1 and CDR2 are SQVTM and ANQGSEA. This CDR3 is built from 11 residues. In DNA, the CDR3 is TGCAGCGTCATAAATACCGGGGAGCTGTTTTTT. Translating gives CSVINTGELFF.